The clone carrying this T cell receptor beta chain was recorded at least ten times. Antigen specificity is unknown. One entry per CDR3 protein, called by TCRdb with MiXCR from the 5' RACE reads. The sample shows 50,000 or so distinct CDR3 sequences, roughly an eighth of them seen only once. The record originates from a study of early T cells in non-severe SARS-CoV-2 infection. Regarding the study as a whole: Database matching using VDJdb favored anti-spike CD8 responses, with private and CD4 specificities left missing.

This CDR3 has 13 amino acids. Trimming took off 6 bases at V and 4 bases at J, with 11 bases between the two ends. The sequence was collected from an adult who was a healthcare worker with PCR-confirmed SARS-CoV-2 infection or an uninfected control (not recorded which). Material for sequencing was whole blood. V is TRBV12-3 or TRBV12-4 and J is TRBJ2-3; D may be TRBD2 (6 bases). CDR3 in DNA: TGTGCCAGCAGGCGACTAGACGCAGATACGCAGTATTTT. This codes for CASRRLDADTQYF.